In this sample, the clone carrying this T cell receptor (beta chain) turned up a few times. The sample originates from a study of shared clonotypes between healthy human individuals. At a deep level, the assay was run. Clones were sequenced by immunoSEQ multiplex PCR, and TCRdb holds only the in-frame ones, with some missing. The data show a few hundred thousand clones, over 60% seen once. Participating donors were healthy, HIV-negative adults free of recent acute infections or vaccinations. CDR1 and CDR2 from the germline V gene are SEHNR and FQNEAQ (reference sequence). The CDR3 loop spans 14 amino acids. V lost 4 bases and J lost 5; bases outside the gene matches: 8.

V gene TRBV7-9 combines with J gene TRBJ2-7; 7 bases fit TRBD1. The sequencing input was PBMCs. The sequence derives from a woman aged 40 to 50 in good health. Some clones in this sample may be carry-over from other donors' samples. CDR3 sequence (DNA): TGTGCCAGCAGCTCCGGACAGGCCGTCCACGAGCAGTACTTC. It translates to CASSSGQAVHEQYF.